These 5 T cell receptor beta chains share one sample of origin, sequenced in a study of cytomegalovirus exposure and HLA in healthy donors. The PCR had 60 Vbeta and 13 Jbeta primers. Clones were read by immunoSEQ multiplex PCR, and TCRdb kept only the in-frame ones, dropping some. This sample has 95,000 to 110,000 clones, with roughly 80% found just once. The sample comprised PBMCs. Receptors were obtained from a man aged 25 to 45 in good health and CMV-seropositive.

This chain joins TRBV4-1 and TRBJ2-2; D remains unclear. CDR3 size: 12 residues. Germline CDR1 is MGHRA and CDR2 is YSYEKL. V was trimmed by 4 bases and J by 7 bases, leaving 7 bases between them. CDR3 in amino acids: CASSRGDGELFF. The CDR3 bases are TGCGCCAGCAGCCGCGGCGACGGGGAGCTGTTTTTT.

The chain couples TRBV29-1 to TRBJ2-1; 11 nucleotides match TRBD2. The CDR3 covers 14 residues. Germline loops: CDR1 SQVTM, CDR2 ANQGSEA. V was pared by 6 bases and J by 7 bases, with 8 bases of the junction left unmatched. The CDR3 nucleotides are TGCAGCGTCGATCTAGCGGGGGGCGTAAATGAGCAGTTCTTC. This translates into CSVDLAGGVNEQFF.

A word on this clone: One junction end disagrees with the germline gene, perhaps due to a read error. The chain joins TRBV25-1 to TRBJ2-4, with 8 bases identical to TRBD1. The CDR3 length is 17 residues. Germline CDR1 MGHDK, CDR2 SYGVNS. This CDR3 reads CASSPGGTGGSKNSQYF. CDR3 sequence (DNA): TGTGCCAGCAGTCCCGGGGGAACAGGGGGTTCCAAAAACAGTCAGTACTTC.

The CDR3 sequence is CASSGGPGGQPQHF. Written as DNA, the CDR3 is TGTGCCAGTAGTGGGGGCCCAGGGGGTCAGCCCCAGCATTTT. This chain uses TRBV19 with TRBJ1-5, with 7 bases that match TRBD1. The CDR3 consists of 14 residues. Germline V gives CDR1 LNHDA, CDR2 SQIVND (reference sequence). The V segment lost 5 bases and the J segment 6 bases; nucleotides outside the gene matches: 7.

This clone was detected a few times. The chain uses TRBV10-3 and TRBJ1-1; D gene ambiguous. Germline V lookup: CDR1 ENHRY, CDR2 SYGVKD. CDR3 length: 16 amino acids. The germline V and J ends were trimmed by 0 bases and 4 bases, with 15 bases remaining between them. The CDR3 here is CAISESIHREGTEAFF. For the CDR3, the DNA is TGTGCCATCAGTGAGTCAATTCACCGGGAGGGCACTGAAGCTTTCTTT.